This TCR beta chain was sequenced for a study of shared clonotypes between healthy human individuals. CDR3 length: 13 residues. The germline V gene has CDR1 KGHSH and CDR2 LQKENI. V was clipped by 1 base and J by 11 bases, with 14 bases between them. The assay was immunoSEQ multiplex PCR, and TCRdb's table has in-frame clones only and misses some. The sample yields some 500,000 clones, over 60% seen once. The clonotype was recovered from a woman in her 40s in good health. Some clones in this sample may be carry-over from other donors' samples. The genes are TRBV18 and TRBJ1-1; possible D gene TRBD1, 6 bases. The sample comprised PBMCs. The CDR3, as DNA: TGTGCCAGCTCACCACAGGGGGACCTGAGGGCTTTCTTT. Amino acids: CASSPQGDLRAFF.